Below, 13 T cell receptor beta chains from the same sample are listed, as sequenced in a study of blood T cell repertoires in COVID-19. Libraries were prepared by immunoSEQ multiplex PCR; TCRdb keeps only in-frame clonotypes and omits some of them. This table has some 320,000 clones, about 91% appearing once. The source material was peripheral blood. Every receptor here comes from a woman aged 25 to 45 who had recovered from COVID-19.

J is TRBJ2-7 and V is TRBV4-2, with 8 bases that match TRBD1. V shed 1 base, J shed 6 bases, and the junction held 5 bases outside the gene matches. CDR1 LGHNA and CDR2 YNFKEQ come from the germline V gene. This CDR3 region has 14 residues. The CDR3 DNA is TGTGCCAGCAGCCAAGGACAGGGGAATGGCGAGCAGTACTTC. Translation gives CASSQGQGNGEQYF.

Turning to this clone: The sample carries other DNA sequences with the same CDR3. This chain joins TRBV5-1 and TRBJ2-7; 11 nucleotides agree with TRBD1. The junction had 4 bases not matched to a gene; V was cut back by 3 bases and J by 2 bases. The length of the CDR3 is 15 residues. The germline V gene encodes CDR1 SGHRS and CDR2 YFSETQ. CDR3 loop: CASSSRDRGAYEQYF. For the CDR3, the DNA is TGCGCCAGCAGCTCCAGGGACAGGGGGGCCTACGAGCAGTACTTC.

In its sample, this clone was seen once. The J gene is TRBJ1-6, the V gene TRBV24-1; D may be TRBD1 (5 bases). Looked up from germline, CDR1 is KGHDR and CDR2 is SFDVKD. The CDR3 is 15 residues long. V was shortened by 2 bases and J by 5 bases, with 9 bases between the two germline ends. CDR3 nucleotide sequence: TGTGCCACCAGTGATTCCAGACAGAATAATTCACCCCTCCACTTT. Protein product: CATSDSRQNNSPLHF.

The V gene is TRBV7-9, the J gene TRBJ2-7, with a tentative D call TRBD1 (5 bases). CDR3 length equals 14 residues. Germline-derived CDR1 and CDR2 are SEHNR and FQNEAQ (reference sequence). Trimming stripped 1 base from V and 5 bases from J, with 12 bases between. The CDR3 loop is CASSLGQGIDEQYF. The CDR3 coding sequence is TGTGCCAGCAGCTTAGGGCAGGGTATAGACGAGCAGTACTTC.

The DNA for the CDR3 is TGCAGTGCTAGTAACCCGGGACAGGGTTTTCAGCCCCAGCATTTT. As protein: CSASNPGQGFQPQHF. The chain links TRBV20-1 to TRBJ1-5; 9 nucleotides line up with TRBD1. The V and J ends lost 3 bases and 6 bases, in that order; junction bases with no gene match: 9. Germline V lookup: CDR1 DFQATT, CDR2 SNEGSKA (reference sequence). This CDR3 has 15 residues.

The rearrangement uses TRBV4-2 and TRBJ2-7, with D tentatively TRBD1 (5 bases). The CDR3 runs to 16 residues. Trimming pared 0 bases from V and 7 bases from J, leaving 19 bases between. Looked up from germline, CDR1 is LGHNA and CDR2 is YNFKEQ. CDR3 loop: CASSQDKAQGIGEQYF. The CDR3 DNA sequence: TGTGCCAGCAGCCAAGATAAGGCCCAGGGTATCGGGGAGCAGTACTTC.

CDR3 sequence reads: CASSQDVPRRGGLTGELFF. CDR3 nucleotides: TGCGCCAGCAGCCAAGATGTGCCTCGGCGGGGGGGCTTAACCGGGGAGCTGTTTTTT. The chain links TRBV4-1 to TRBJ2-2; TRBD2 matches at 9 bases. CDR1 is MGHRA and CDR2 is YSYEKL in the germline V gene. The CDR3 contains 19 residues. The trim removed 0 bases at V and 5 bases at J, leaving 13 bases unmatched.

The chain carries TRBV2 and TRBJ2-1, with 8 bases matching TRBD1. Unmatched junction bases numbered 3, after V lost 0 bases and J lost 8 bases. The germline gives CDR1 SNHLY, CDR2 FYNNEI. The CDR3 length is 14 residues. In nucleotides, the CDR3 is TGTGCCAGCAGTGAAGCGGACAGGGTCGATGAGCAGTTCTTC. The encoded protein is CASSEADRVDEQFF.

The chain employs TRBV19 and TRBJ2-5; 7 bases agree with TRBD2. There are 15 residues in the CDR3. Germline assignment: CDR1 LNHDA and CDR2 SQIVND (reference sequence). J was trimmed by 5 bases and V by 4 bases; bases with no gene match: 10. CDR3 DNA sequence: TGTGCCAGTAGTACCCCGATAGCGGGTGGGGAGACCCAGTACTTC. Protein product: CASSTPIAGGETQYF.

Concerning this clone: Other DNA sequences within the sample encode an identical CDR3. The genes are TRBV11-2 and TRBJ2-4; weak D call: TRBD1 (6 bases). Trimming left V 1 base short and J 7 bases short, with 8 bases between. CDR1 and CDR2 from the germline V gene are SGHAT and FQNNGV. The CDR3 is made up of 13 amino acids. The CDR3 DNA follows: TGTGCCAGCAGCTTAGGCCAGGGGAACATTCAGTACTTC. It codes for CASSLGQGNIQYF.

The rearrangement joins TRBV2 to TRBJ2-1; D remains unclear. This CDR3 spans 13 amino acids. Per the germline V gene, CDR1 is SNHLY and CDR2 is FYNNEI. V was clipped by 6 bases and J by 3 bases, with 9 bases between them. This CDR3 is CASSGHLYNEQFF. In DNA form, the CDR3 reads TGTGCCAGCAGCGGTCACCTCTACAATGAGCAGTTCTTC.

The CDR3 is CASSQGTQGGEQYF. CDR3 nucleotide sequence: TGCGCCAGCAGCCAAGGGACACAGGGGGGCGAGCAGTACTTC. The chain employs TRBV4-3 and TRBJ2-7, with TRBD1 matching 8 bases. This CDR3 comprises 14 residues. Germline CDR1 and CDR2: LGHNA and YSLEER. Trimming cost V 1 base and J 6 bases; bases outside gene matches: 5.

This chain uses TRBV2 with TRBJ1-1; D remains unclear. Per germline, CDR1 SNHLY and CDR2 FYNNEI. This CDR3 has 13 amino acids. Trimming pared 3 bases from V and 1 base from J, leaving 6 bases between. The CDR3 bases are TGTGCCAGCAGTGAGGGAGCGAACACTGAAGCTTTCTTT. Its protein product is CASSEGANTEAFF.